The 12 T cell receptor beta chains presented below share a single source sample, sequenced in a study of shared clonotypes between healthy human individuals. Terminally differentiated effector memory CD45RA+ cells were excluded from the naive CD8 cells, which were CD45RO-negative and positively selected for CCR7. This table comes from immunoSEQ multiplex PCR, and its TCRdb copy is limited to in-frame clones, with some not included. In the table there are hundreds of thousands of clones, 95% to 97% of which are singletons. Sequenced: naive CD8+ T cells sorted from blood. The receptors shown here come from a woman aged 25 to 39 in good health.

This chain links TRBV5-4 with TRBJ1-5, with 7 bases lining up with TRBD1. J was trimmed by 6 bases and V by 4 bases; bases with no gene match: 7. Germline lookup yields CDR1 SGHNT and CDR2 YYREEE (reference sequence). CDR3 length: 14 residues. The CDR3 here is CASSIAGGSQPQHF. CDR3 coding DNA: TGTGCCAGCAGCATAGCAGGGGGAAGTCAGCCCCAGCATTTT.

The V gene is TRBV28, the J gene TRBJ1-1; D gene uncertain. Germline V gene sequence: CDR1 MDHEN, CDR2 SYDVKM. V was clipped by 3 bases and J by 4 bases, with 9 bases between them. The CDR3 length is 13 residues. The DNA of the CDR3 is TGTGCCAGCAGTTTTCATGACGGCACTGAAGCTTTCTTT. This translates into CASSFHDGTEAFF.

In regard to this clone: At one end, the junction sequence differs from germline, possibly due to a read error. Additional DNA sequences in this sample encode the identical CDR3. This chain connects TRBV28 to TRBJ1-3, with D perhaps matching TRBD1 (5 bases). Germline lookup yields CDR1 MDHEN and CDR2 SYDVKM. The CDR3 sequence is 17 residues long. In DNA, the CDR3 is TGTGCCAGCAGTGCATTCAGTGCGATTAATAGGGGAAACACTATATATTTT. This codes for CASSAFSAINRGNTIYF.

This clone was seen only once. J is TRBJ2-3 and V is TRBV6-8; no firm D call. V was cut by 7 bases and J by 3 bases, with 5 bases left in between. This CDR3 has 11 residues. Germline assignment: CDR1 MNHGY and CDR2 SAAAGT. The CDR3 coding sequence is TGTGCCAGCACCCCGACAGATACGCAGTATTTT. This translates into CASTPTDTQYF.

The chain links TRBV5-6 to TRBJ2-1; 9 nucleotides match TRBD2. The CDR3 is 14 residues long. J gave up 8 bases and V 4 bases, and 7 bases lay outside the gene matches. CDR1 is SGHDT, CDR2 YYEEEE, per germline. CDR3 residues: CASSPVAGEHEQFF. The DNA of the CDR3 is TGTGCCAGCAGCCCTGTAGCGGGAGAGCATGAGCAGTTCTTC.

The CDR3 here is CASREALPRGETQYF. In nucleotides, the CDR3 is TGTGCCAGCAGGGAGGCTCTGCCGCGCGGGGAGACCCAGTACTTC. V usage is TRBV28 and J usage is TRBJ2-5; tentatively, D is TRBD2 (5 bases). Germline CDR1 MDHEN, CDR2 SYDVKM. Trimming took 6 bases from V and 5 from J, leaving 19 bases between them. The length of the CDR3 is 15 residues.

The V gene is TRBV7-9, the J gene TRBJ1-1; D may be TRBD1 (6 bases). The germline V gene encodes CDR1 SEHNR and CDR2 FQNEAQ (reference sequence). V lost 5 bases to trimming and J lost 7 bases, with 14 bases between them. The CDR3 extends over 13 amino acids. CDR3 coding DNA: TGTGCCAGCAGCGGTACAGGGAATATTGAAGCTTTCTTT. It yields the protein CASSGTGNIEAFF.

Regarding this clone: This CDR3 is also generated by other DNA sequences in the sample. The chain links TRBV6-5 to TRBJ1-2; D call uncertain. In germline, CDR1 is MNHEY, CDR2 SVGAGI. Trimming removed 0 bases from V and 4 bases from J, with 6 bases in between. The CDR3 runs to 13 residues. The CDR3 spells CASSYSTGYGYTF. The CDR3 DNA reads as TGTGCCAGCAGTTACTCGACTGGCTATGGCTACACCTTC.

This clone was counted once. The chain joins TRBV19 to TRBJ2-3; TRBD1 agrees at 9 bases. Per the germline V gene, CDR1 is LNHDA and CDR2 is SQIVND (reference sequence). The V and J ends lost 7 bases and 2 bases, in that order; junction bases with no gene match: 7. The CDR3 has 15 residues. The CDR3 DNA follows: TGTGCCAGTAAAATGGGACAGGGACCCACAGATACGCAGTATTTT. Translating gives CASKMGQGPTDTQYF.

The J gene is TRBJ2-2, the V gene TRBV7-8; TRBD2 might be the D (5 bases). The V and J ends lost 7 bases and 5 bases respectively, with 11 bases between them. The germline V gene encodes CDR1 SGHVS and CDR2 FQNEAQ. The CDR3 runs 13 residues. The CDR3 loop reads CASTPGVTGELFF. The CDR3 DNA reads TGTGCCAGCACCCCCGGGGTGACCGGGGAGCTGTTTTTT.

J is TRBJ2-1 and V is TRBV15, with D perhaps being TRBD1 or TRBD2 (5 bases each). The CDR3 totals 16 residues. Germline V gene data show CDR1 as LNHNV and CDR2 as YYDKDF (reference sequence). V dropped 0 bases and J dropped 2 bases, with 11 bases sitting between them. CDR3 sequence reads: CATSRDWLGAYNEQFF. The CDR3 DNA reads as TGTGCCACCAGCAGAGATTGGCTGGGGGCCTACAATGAGCAGTTCTTC.

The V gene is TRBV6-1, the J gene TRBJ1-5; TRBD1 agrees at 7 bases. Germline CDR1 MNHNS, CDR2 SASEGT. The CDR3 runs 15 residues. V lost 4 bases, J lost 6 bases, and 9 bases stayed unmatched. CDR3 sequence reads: CASSAGTEGSQPQHF. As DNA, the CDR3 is TGTGCCAGCAGTGCCGGGACAGAAGGAAGTCAGCCCCAGCATTTT.